This T cell receptor beta chain appears in the sequencing data of a study of T-cell reconstitution after alpha-beta-depleted transplantation in children. Points on this clonotype: Its antigen remains unidentified.

Unique molecular identifiers were built into the TCRbeta library. TCRdb analysed the PCR reads with MiXCR anew, one entry per CDR3 protein. The table has about 540,000 distinct CDR3 sequences, 25% to 30% seen once; the top ten hold about a third. The study, taken as a whole, reports: Several patients had high TCRbeta diversity at day 60; it came from surviving recipient T cells and thymic progenitors. Reportedly, roughly two months post-transplant, alpha-beta T cells arose from several hundred expanded graft clones. Once a year had passed after transplant, T-cell counts and diversity came mostly from newly produced T cells.

The V gene's germline CDR1 is KGHSH and CDR2 LQKENI. This CDR3 is built from 15 residues. Between the trimmed V and J ends, which lost 6 bases and 1 base, there was a span of 13 bases. The sequencing used PBMCs, collected before TCRalphabeta/CD19-depleted stem cell transplant. This TCR was sampled from a boy less than two years old with Wiskott-Aldrich syndrome, due to receive a stem cell transplant. V and J are TRBV18 and TRBJ2-1; TRBD2 is a possible D gene (5 bases). The CDR3 region has the DNA TGTGCCAGCTCCCCTTCTGGACTTTCCTACAATGAGCAGTTCTTC. The encoded protein is CASSPSGLSYNEQFF.